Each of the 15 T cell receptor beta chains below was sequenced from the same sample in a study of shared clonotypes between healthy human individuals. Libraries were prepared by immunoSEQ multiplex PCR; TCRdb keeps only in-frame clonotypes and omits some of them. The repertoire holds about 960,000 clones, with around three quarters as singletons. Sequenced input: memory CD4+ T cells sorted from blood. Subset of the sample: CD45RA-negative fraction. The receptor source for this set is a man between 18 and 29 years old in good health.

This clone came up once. The CDR3 region is CASSAQGGPTQETQYF. The CDR3 bases are TGTGCCAGCAGCGCACAAGGGGGACCTACTCAAGAGACCCAGTACTTC. The chain is built from TRBV28 and TRBJ2-5, with D possibly matching TRBD1 (6 bases). Trimming took 6 bases from V and 2 from J, leaving 19 bases between them. The CDR3 covers 16 residues. CDR1 is MDHEN and CDR2 is SYDVKM in the germline V gene.

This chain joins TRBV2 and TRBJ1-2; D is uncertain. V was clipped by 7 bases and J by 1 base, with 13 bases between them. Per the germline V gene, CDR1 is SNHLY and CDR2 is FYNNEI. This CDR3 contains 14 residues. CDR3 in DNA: TGTGCCAGCAACGCCGGTCCCTTTAACTATGGCTACACCTTC. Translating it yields CASNAGPFNYGYTF.

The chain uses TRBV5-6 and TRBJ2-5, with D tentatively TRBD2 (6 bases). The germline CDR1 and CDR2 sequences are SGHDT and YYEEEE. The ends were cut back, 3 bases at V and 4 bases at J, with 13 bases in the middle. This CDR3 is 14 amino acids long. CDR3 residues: CASSYSGVGETQYF. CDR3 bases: TGTGCCAGCAGCTACTCGGGGGTCGGAGAGACCCAGTACTTC.

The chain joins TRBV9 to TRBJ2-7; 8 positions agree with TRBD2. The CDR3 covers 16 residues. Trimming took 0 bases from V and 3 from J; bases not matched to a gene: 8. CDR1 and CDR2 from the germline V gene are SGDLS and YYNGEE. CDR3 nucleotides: TGTGCCAGCAGCGTAGCTGGTAGCGGGGCCCTCTACGAGCAGTACTTC. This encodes CASSVAGSGALYEQYF.

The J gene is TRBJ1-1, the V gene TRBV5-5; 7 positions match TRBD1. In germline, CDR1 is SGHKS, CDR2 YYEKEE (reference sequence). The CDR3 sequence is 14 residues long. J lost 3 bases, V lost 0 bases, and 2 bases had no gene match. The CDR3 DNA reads TGTGCCAGCAGCTTGGGACAGGGCTACACTGAAGCTTTCTTT. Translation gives CASSLGQGYTEAFF. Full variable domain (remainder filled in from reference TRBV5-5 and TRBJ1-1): DAGVTQSPTHLIKTRGQQVTLRCSPISGHKSVSWYQQVLGQGPQFIFQYYEKEERGRGNFPDRFSARQFPNYSSELNVNALLLGDSALYLCASSLGQGYTEAFFGQGTRLTVV.

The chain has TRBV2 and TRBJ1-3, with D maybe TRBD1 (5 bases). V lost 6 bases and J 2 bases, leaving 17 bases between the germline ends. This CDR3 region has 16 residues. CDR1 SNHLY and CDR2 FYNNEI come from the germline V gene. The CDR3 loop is CASRRDKGTAGNTIYF. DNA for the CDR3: TGTGCCAGCAGGAGAGATAAAGGGACGGCTGGAAACACCATATATTTT.

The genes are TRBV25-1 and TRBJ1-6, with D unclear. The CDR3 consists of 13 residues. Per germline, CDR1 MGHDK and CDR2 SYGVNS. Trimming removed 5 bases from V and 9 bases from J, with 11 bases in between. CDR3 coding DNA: TGTGCCAGCAGTATGATGACGAGTTCACCCCTCCACTTT. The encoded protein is CASSMMTSSPLHF.

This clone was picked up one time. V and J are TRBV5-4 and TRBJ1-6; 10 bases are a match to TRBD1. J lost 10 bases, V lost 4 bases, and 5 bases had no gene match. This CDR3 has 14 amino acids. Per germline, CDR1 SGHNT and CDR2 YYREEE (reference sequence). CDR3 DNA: TGTGCCAGCAGCCCCGGGACAGGGGAATCACCCCTCCACTTT. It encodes CASSPGTGESPLHF. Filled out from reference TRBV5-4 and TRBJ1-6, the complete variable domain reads ETGVTQSPTHLIKTRGQQVTLRCSSQSGHNTVSWYQQALGQGPQFIFQYYREEENGRGNFPPRFSGLQFPNYSSELNVNALELDDSALYLCASSPGTGESPLHFGNGTRLTVT.

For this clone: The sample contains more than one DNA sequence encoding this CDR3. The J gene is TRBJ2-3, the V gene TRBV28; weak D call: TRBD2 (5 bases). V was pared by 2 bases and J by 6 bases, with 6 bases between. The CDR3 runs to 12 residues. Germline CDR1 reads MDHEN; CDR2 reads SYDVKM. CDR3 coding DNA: TGTGCCAGCAGTTTAAAGCGGGATACGCAGTATTTT. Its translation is CASSLKRDTQYF.

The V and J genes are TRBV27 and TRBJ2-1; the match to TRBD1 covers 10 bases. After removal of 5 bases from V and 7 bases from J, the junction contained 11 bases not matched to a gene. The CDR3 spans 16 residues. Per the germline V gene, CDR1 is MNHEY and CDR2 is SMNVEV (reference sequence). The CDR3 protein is CASSKKGTGERNEQFF. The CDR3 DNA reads TGTGCCAGCAGTAAGAAAGGGACAGGGGAACGGAATGAGCAGTTCTTC.

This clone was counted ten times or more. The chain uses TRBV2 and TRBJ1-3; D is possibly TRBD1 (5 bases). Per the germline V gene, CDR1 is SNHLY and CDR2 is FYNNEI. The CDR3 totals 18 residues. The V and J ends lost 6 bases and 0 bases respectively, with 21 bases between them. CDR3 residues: CASSPWSWGDYSGNTIYF. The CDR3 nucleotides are TGTGCCAGCAGCCCATGGTCTTGGGGGGATTACTCTGGAAACACCATATATTTT.

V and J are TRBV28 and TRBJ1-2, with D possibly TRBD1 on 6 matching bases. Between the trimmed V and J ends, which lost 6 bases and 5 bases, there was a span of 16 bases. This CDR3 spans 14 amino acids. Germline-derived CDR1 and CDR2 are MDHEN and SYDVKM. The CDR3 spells CASRRDTLYYGYTF. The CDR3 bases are TGTGCCAGCAGGCGGGACACCCTTTATTATGGCTACACCTTC.

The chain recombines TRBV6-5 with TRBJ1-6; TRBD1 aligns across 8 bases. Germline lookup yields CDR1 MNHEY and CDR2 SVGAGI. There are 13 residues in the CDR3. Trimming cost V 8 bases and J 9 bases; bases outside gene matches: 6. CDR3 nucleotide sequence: TGTGCCAGCGAATTCGACAGGGGTTCACCCCTCCACTTT. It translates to CASEFDRGSPLHF.

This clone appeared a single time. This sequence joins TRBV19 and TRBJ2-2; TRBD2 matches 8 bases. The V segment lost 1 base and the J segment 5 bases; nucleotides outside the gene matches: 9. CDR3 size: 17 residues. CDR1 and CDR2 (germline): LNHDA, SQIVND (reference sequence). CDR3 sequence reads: CASSIGASGQWTGELFF. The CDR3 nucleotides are TGTGCCAGTAGTATAGGAGCTAGCGGGCAGTGGACCGGGGAGCTGTTTTTT.

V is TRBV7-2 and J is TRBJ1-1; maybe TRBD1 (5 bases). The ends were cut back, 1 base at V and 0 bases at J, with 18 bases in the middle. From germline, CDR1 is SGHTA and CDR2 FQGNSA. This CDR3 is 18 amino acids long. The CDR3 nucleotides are TGTGCCAGCAGCTTAGTTTCACTTTCTGCAGGGATGAACACTGAAGCTTTCTTT. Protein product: CASSLVSLSAGMNTEAFF.